This T cell receptor beta chain is from a study of shared clonotypes between healthy human individuals. Deep was the level used in running the assay. Produced via immunoSEQ multiplex PCR; TCRdb's table is partial and in-frame only. This table has hundreds of thousands of clones, roughly 77% appearing once. All donors were healthy HIV-negative adults lacking recent acute infections or vaccinations. This CDR3 comprises 15 residues. Trimming took off 5 bases at V and 0 bases at J, with 12 bases between the two ends. Germline CDR1 is SGHNT and CDR2 is YYREEE (reference sequence). The origin of this receptor is a middle-aged woman in good health. Some clones in this sample may be carry-over from other donors' samples. Sequencing used PBMCs. J is TRBJ2-1 and V is TRBV5-4, with no clear D. CDR3 in amino acids: CASRPDSGSYNEQFF. For the CDR3, the DNA is TGTGCCAGCAGACCCGACTCGGGCTCCTACAATGAGCAGTTCTTC.